This TCR beta chain was recovered during a study of T-cell reconstitution after alpha-beta-depleted transplantation in children (dated by TCRdb to about 2016). A note on the overall study: Using TCR repertoire profiling, the study followed T-cell immune reconstitution in a quantitative way in children after TCRalphabeta/CD19-depleted allogeneic hematopoietic cell transplantation.

The CDR3 measures 14 amino acids from cysteine to phenylalanine. Only the CDR3 DNA stays, 42 bases, in frame from base 1. V trim: 4 bases; J trim: 5 bases; unmatched bases: 4. CDR1 and CDR2 are read off the germline V gene as SGHTA and FQGTGA. Note on this clonotype: Its binding antigen is unknown. No base quality information exists; no much larger clone differs at one position.

The method behind the library was PCR. The sequencer was an Illumina HiSeq 2500. TCR library preparation used molecular barcoding, with unique molecular identifiers applied to normalize quantification of the TCRbeta repertoire. TCRdb applied fastp at Q25 and MiXCR to the public reads, then kept only in-frame beta chains. Every CDR3 protein is listed once, alongside the most common genes and DNA of its rows. For this sample the table gives over 300,000 distinct CDR3 sequences, of which approximately 10% were detected only once. Together, the top ten hold around 2.4% of the sample. Specimen: PBMCs from the stem cell graft donor, collected from the stem cell graft. The receptor comes from a human donor who donated a stem cell graft to a child with acute lymphoblastic leukemia. The receptor chain draws on TRBV7-3 and TRBJ2-1, with TRBD2 identical over 8 junction bases. In nucleotide form, the sequence is TGTGCCAGCAGCTCGGGACTAGATAACAATGAGCAGTTCTTC. Translated, it reads CASSSGLDNNEQFF.